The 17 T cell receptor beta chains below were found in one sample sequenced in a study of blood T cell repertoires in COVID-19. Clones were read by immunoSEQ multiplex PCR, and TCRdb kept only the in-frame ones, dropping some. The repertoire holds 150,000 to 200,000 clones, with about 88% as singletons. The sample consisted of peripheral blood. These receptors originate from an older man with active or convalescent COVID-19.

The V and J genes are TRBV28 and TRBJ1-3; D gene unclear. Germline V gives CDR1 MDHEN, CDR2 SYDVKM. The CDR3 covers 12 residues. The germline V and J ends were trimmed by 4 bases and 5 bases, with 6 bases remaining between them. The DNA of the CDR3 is TGTGCCAGCAGTTCTTACAGAAACACCATATATTTT. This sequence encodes CASSSYRNTIYF.

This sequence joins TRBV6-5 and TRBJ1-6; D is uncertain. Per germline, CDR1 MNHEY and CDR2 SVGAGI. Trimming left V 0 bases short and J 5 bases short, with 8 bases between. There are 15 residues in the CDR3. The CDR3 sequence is CASSYSIQNNSPLHF. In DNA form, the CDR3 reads TGTGCCAGCAGTTACTCCATACAGAATAATTCACCCCTCCACTTT.

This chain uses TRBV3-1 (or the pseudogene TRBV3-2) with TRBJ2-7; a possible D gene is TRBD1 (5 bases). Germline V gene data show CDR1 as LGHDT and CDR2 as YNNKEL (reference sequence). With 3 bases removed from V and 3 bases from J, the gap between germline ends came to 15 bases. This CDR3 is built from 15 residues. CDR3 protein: CASSHNQGLSYEQYF. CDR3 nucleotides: TGTGCCAGCAGCCATAACCAGGGTCTAAGCTACGAGCAGTACTTC.

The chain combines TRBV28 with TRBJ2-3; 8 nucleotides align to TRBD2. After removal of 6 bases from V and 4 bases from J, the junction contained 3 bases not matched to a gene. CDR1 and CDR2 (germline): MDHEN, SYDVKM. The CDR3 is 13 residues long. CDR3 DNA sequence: TGTGCCAGCAGGAGGACTAGCTCAGATACGCAGTATTTT. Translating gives CASRRTSSDTQYF.

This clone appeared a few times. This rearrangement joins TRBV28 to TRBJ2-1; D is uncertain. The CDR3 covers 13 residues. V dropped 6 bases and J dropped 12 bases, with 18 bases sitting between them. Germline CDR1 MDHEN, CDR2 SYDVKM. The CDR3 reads CASSPPPQEGQFF. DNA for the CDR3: TGTGCCAGCAGCCCCCCCCCTCAGGAAGGGCAGTTCTTC.

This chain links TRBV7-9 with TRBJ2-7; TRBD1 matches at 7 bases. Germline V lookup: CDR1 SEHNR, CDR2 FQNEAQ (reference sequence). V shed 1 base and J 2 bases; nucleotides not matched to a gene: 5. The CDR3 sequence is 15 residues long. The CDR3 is CASSLEQGNPYEQYF. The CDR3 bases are TGTGCCAGCAGCTTAGAACAGGGGAACCCCTACGAGCAGTACTTC.

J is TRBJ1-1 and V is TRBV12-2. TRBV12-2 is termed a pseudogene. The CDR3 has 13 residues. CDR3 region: CASRLVRGREAFF. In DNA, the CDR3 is TGTGCAAGTCGCTTAGTACGGGGGAGGGAAGCTTTCTTT.

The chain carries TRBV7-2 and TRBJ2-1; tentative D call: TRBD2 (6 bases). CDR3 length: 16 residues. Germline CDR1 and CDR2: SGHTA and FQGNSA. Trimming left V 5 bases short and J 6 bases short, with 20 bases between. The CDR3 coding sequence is TGTGCCAGCAGCCCCGTCCGGGGGTTCTCTTCCAATGAGCAGTTCTTC. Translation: CASSPVRGFSSNEQFF.

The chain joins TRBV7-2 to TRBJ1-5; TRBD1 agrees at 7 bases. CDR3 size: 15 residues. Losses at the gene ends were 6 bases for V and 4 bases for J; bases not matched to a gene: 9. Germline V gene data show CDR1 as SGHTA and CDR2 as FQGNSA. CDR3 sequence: CASRLSGTDNQPQHF. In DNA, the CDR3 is TGTGCCAGCAGACTCTCCGGGACAGATAATCAGCCCCAGCATTTT.

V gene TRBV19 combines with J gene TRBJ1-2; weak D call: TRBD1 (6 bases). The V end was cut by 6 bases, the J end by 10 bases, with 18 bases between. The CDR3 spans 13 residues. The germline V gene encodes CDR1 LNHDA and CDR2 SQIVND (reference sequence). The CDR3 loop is CASSRTAPLAYTF. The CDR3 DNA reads TGTGCCAGTAGCAGGACAGCCCCGTTGGCCTACACCTTC.

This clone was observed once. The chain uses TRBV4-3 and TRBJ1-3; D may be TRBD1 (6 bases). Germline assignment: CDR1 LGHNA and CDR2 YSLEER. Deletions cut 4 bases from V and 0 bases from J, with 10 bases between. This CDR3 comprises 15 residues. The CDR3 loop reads CASSPGVSSGNTIYF. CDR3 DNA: TGCGCCAGCAGCCCAGGGGTTAGCTCTGGAAACACCATATATTTT.

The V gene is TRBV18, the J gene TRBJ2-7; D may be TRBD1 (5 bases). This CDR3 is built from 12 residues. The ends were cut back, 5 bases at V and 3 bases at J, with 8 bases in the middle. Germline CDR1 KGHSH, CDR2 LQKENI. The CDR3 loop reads CASSKDSYEQYF. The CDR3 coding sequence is TGTGCCAGCTCAAAAGACAGCTACGAGCAGTACTTC.

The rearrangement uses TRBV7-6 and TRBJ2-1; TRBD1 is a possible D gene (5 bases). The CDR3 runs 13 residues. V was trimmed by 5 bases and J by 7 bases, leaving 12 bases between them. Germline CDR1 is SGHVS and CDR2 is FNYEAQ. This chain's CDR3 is CASSPTRGNEQFF. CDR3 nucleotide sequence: TGTGCCAGCAGCCCAACAAGGGGTAATGAGCAGTTCTTC.

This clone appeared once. The CDR3 sequence: CASRGTGGSTDTQYF. The DNA for the CDR3 is TGTGCCAGCCGAGGGACAGGGGGAAGCACAGATACGCAGTATTTT. This rearrangement joins TRBV5-4 to TRBJ2-3; 11 nucleotides align to TRBD1. Germline V CDR1 and CDR2: SGHNT, YYREEE (reference sequence). Trimming cost V 7 bases and J 0 bases; bases outside gene matches: 4. This CDR3 region has 15 residues.

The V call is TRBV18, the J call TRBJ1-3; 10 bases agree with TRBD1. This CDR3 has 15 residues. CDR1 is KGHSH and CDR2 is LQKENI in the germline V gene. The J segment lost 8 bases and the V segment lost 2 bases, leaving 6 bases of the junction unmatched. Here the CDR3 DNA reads TGTGCCAGCTCACCAGGAAGGGACAGGGGTGACACCATATATTTT. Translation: CASSPGRDRGDTIYF.

CDR3 region: CASSLSVRTGQETQYF. Here the CDR3 DNA reads TGCGCCAGCAGCTTAAGCGTACGGACAGGACAAGAGACCCAGTACTTC. The V and J genes are TRBV5-1 and TRBJ2-5, with 7 positions matching TRBD1. Looked up from germline, CDR1 is SGHRS and CDR2 is YFSETQ. The trim removed 2 bases at V and 2 bases at J, leaving 9 bases unmatched. This CDR3 is built from 16 residues. Variable domain in full (rest from reference TRBV5-1 and TRBJ2-5): KAGVTQTPRYLIKTRGQQVTLSCSPISGHRSVSWYQQTPGQGLQFLFEYFSETQRNKGNFPGRFSGRQFSNSRSEMNVSTLELGDSALYLCASSLSVRTGQETQYFGPGTRLLVL.

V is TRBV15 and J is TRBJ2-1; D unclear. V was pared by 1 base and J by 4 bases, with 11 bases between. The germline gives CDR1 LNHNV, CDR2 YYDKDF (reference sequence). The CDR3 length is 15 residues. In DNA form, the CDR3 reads TGTGCCACCAGCAGAGCTTTGATAGAATACAATGAGCAGTTCTTC. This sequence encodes CATSRALIEYNEQFF.